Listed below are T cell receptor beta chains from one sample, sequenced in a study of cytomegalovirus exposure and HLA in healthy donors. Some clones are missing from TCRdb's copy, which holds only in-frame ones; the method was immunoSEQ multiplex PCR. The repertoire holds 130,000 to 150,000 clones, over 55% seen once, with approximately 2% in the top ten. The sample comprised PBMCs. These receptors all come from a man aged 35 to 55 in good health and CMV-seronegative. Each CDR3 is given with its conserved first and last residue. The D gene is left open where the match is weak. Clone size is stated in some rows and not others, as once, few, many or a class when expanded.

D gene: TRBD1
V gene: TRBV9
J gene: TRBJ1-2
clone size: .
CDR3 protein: CASSADRGAYGYTF
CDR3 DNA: TGTGCCAGCAGCGCGGACAGGGGAGCATATGGCTACACCTTC

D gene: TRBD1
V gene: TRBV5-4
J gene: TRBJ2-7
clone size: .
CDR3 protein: CASQTGTGNYEQYF
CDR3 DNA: TGTGCCAGCCAAACCGGGACAGGGAACTACGAGCAGTACTTC

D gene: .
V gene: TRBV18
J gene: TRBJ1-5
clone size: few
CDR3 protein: CASSEQQQGNNQPQHF
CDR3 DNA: TGTGCCAGCTCAGAACAACAACAGGGAAACAATCAGCCCCAGCATTTT

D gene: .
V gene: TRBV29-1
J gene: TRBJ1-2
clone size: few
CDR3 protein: CSVEDLDSSYGYTF
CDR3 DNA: TGCAGCGTTGAAGATCTGGACAGCAGTTATGGCTACACCTTC

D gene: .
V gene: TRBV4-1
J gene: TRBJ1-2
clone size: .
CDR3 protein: CASSQDLQGSRGYTF
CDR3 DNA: TGCGCCAGCAGCCAAGATCTTCAGGGATCGAGGGGCTACACCTTC

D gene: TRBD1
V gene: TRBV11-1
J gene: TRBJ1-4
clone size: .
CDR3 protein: CASSLVPTGGKLFF
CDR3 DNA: TGTGCCAGCAGCTTAGTCCCGACAGGGGGAAAACTGTTTTTT

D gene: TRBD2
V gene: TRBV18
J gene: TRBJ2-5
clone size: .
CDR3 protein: CASSQRLAGEGETQYF
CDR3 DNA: TGTGCCAGCTCACAACGCCTAGCGGGAGAGGGAGAGACCCAGTACTTC

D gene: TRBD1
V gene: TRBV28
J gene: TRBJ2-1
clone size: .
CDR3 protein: CASSLPGTGYNEQFF
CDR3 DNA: TGTGCCAGCAGTTTGCCCGGGACAGGCTACAATGAGCAGTTCTTC

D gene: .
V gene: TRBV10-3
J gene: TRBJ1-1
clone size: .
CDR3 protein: CAISEQGMAFF
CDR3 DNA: TGTGCCATCAGTGAGCAGGGTATGGCTTTCTTT

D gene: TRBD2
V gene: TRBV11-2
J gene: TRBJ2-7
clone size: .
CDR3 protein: CASRPLAGVSEQYF
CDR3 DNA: TGTGCCAGCAGGCCACTAGCGGGAGTCTCCGAGCAGTACTTC

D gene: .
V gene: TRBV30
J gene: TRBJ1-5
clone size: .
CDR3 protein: CAWSSVSGNQPQNF
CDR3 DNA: TGTGCCTGGAGTTCTGTTTCAGGGAATCAGCCCCAGAATTTT

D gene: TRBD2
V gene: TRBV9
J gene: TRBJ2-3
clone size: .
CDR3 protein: CASSVDAGENTQYF
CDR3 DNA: TGTGCCAGCAGCGTAGATGCGGGGGAGAATACGCAGTATTTT

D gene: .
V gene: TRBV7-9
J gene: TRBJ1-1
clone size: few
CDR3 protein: CASTPGGEAFF
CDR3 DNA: TGTGCCAGCACCCCAGGAGGTGAAGCTTTCTTT

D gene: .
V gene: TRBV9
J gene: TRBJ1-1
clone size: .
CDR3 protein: CASSPTGTEAFF
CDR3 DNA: TGTGCCAGCAGCCCGACGGGCACTGAAGCTTTCTTT

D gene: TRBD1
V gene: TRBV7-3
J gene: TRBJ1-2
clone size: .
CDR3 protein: CASSPRGTGWEVDYGYTF
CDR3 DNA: TGTGCCAGCAGCCCCCGGGGGACAGGGTGGGAAGTAGACTATGGCTACACCTTC

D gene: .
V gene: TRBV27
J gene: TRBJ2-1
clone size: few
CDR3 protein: CASSFSPQSEQFF
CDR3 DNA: TGTGCCAGCAGTTTCTCCCCACAGAGTGAGCAGTTCTTC

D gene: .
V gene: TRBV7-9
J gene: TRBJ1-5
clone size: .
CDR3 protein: CASSSDSLSNQPQHF
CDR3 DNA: TGTGCCAGCAGCTCTGACAGTCTTAGCAATCAGCCCCAGCATTTT

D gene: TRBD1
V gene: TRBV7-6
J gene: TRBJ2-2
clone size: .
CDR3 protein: CASSLGTGNTGELFF
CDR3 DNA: TGTGCCAGCAGCCTGGGGACAGGGAACACCGGGGAGCTGTTTTTT

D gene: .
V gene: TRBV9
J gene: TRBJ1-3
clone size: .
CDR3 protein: CASSPGAGAEGNTIYF
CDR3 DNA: TGTGCCAGCAGCCCCGGCGCTGGGGCTGAGGGAAACACCATATATTTT

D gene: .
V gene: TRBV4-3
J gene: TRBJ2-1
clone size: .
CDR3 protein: CASSQDWQGKQFF
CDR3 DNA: TGCGCCAGCAGCCAAGATTGGCAGGGAAAGCAGTTCTTC

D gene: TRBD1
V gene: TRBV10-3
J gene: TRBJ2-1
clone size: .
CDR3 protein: CAITADRGYDEQFF
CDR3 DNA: TGTGCCATCACTGCCGACAGGGGATACGATGAGCAGTTCTTC

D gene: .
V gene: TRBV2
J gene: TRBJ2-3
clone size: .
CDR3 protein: CASRLAVDTQYF
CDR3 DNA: TGTGCCAGCAGGCTAGCTGTAGATACGCAGTATTTT

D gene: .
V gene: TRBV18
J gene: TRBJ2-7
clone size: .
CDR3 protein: CASSPNGGPSYEQYF
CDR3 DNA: TGTGCCAGCTCACCAAATGGCGGTCCCTCCTACGAGCAGTACTTC

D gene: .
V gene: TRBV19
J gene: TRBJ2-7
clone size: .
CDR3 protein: CASSPRDSTRGEQYF
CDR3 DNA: TGTGCCAGTAGTCCCCGGGACTCGACCCGCGGCGAGCAGTACTTC

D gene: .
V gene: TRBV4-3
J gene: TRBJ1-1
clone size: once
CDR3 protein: CASSRVRDTEAFF
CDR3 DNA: TGCGCCAGCAGTAGAGTCAGGGACACTGAAGCTTTCTTT

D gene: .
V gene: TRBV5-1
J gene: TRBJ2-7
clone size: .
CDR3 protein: CASSQEVSSYEQYF
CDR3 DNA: TGCGCCAGCAGCCAGGAGGTTTCTTCCTACGAGCAGTACTTC

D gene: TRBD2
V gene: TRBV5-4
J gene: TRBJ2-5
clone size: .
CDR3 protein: CASRHGLAGGYSETQYF
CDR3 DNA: TGTGCCAGCAGACATGGACTAGCGGGGGGATATTCGGAGACCCAGTACTTC

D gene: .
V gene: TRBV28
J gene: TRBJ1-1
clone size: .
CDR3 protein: CASSARVYTEAFF
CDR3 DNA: TGTGCCAGCAGTGCCAGGGTCTACACTGAAGCTTTCTTT

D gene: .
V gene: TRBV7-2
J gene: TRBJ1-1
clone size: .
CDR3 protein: CASSPLVGGTSEAFF
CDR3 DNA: TGTGCCAGCAGCCCGCTCGTGGGCGGGACTTCAGAAGCTTTCTTT

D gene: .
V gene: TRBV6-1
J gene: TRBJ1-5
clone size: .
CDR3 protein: CASSDPYAPRFNSNQPQHF
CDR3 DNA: TGTGCCAGCAGTGACCCTTACGCCCCCAGGTTCAATAGCAATCAGCCCCAGCATTTT

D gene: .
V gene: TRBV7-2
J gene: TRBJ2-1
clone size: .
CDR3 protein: CASSATSTEQFF
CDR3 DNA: TGTGCCAGCAGCGCCACTAGTACTGAGCAGTTCTTC

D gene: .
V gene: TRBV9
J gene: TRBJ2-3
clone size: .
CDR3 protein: CASSVQNTDTQYF
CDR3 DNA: TGTGCCAGCAGCGTACAAAACACAGATACGCAGTATTTT

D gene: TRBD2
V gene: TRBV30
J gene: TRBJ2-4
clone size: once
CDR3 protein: CAWSAGLAGGTDRTKNIQYF
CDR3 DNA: TGTGCCTGGAGTGCGGGACTAGCGGGCGGGACGGATAGAACCAAAAACATTCAGTACTTC

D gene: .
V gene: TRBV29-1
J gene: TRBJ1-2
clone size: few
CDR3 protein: CSVETGYGYTF
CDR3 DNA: TGCAGCGTTGAGACAGGATATGGCTACACCTTC

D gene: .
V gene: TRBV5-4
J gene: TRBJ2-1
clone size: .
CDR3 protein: CASSHPGTLNNEQFF
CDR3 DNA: TGTGCCAGCAGCCACCCCGGGACACTGAACAATGAGCAGTTCTTC

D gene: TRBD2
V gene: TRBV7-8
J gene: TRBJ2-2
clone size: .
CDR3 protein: CASSLGGGVVPGELFF
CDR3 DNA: TGTGCCAGCAGCTTAGGGGGAGGGGTTGTACCCGGGGAGCTGTTTTTT

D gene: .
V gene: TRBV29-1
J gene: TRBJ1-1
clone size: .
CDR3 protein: CSVDAWAGLNTEAFF
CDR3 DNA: TGCAGCGTTGATGCTTGGGCAGGTTTGAACACTGAAGCTTTCTTT

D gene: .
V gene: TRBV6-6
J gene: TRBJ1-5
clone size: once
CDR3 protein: CASRRDSSSNQPQHF
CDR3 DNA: TGTGCCAGCAGGCGAGACAGTAGTAGCAATCAGCCCCAGCATTTT

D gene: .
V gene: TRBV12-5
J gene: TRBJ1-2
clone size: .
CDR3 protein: CASGSGKSYTF
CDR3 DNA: TGTGCTAGTGGTTCGGGGAAGAGCTACACCTTC

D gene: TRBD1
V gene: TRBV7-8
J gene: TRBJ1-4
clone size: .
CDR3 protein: CASSLSYNRDRDPIFNEKLFF
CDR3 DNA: TGTGCCAGCAGCTTGTCTTACAACCGGGACAGGGACCCGATTTTTAATGAAAAACTGTTTTTT

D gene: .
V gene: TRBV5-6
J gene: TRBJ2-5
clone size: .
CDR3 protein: CASSYSTGTQETQYF
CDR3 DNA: TGTGCCAGCAGCTACTCGACAGGGACTCAAGAGACCCAGTACTTC

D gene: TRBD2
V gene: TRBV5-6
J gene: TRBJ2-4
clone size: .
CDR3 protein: CASSLAGGTKNIQYF
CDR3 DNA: TGTGCCAGCAGCTTGGCGGGGGGAACCAAAAACATTCAGTACTTC